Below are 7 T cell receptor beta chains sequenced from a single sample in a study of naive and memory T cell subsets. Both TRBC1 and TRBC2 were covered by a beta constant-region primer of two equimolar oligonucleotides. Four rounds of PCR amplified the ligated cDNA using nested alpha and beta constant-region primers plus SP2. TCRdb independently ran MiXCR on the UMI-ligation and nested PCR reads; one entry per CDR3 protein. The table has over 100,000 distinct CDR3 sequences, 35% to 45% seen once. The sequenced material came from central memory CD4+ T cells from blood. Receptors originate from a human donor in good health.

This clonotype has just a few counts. The CDR3 reads CASSLMGTSSPLHF. Written as DNA, the CDR3 is TGCGCCAGCAGCTTGATGGGGACCAGCTCACCCCTCCACTTT. The chain carries TRBV5-1 and TRBJ1-6; D possibly corresponds to TRBD1 (5 bases). CDR1 is SGHRS and CDR2 is YFSETQ in the germline V gene. The CDR3 is 14 residues long. V was shortened by 1 base and J by 10 bases, with 12 bases between the two germline ends.

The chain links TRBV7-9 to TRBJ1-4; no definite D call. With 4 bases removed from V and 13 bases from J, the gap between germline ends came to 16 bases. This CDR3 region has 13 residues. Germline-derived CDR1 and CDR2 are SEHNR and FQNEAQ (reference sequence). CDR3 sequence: CASSSSLGRALFF. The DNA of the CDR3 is TGTGCCAGCAGCTCCTCTCTCGGGCGGGCACTGTTTTTT.

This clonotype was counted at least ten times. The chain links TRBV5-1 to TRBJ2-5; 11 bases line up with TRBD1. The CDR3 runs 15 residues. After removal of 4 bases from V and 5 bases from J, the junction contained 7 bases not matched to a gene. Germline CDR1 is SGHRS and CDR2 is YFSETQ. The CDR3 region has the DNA TGCGCCAGCAGCAGAGGACAGGGGGCTACGGAGACCCAGTACTTC. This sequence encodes CASSRGQGATETQYF. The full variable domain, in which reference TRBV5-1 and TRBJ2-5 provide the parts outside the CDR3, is KAGVTQTPRYLIKTRGQQVTLSCSPISGHRSVSWYQQTPGQGLQFLFEYFSETQRNKGNFPGRFSGRQFSNSRSEMNVSTLELGDSALYLCASSRGQGATETQYFGPGTRLLVL.

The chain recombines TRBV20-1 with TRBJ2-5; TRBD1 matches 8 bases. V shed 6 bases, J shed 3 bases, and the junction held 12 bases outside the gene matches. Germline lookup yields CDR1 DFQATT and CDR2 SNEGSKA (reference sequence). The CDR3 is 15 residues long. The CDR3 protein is CSAKGINRGKETQYF. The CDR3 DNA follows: TGCAGTGCCAAGGGGATAAACAGGGGGAAAGAGACCCAGTACTTC.

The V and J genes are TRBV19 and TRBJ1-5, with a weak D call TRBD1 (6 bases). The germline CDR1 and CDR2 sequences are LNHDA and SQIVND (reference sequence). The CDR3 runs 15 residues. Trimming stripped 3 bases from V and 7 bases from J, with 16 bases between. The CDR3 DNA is TGTGCCAGTAGTATGGCAGGGGACTTAGGACAGCCCCAGCATTTT. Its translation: CASSMAGDLGQPQHF.

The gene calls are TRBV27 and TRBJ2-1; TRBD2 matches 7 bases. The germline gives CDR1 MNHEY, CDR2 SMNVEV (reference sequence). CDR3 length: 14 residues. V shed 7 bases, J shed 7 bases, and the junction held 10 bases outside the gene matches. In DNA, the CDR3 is TGTGCCAGCACCTCGGGACTACGGGGGAATGAGCAGTTCTTC. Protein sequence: CASTSGLRGNEQFF.

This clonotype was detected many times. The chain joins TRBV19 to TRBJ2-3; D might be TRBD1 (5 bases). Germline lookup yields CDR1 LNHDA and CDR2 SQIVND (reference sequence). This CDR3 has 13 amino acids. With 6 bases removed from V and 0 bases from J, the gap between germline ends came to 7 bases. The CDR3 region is CASRTASTDTQYF. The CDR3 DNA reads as TGTGCCAGTAGGACAGCCAGCACAGATACGCAGTATTTT.